The 26 T cell receptor beta chains listed next were all sequenced from one sample in a study of blood T cell repertoires in COVID-19. Method: immunoSEQ multiplex PCR; TCRdb's copy keeps in-frame clones and lacks some. Of a few hundred thousand clones listed, around 85% are singletons. Sample: peripheral blood. The receptors originated from a woman between 18 and 30 years old with acute or convalescent COVID-19.

This chain links TRBV15 with TRBJ2-7; maybe TRBD1 (7 bases). This CDR3 spans 13 amino acids. The V end lost 0 bases, the J end lost 5 bases, and 8 bases lay between the germline ends. Germline V gene sequence: CDR1 LNHNV, CDR2 YYDKDF (reference sequence). The CDR3 DNA reads TGTGCCACCAGCAGAGACAGGGGGGACGAGCAGTACTTC. This codes for CATSRDRGDEQYF.

The chain couples TRBV19 to TRBJ2-1; TRBD2 might be the D (5 bases). Deletions cut 3 bases from V and 6 bases from J, with 15 bases between. This CDR3 is 15 amino acids long. Germline CDR1 reads LNHDA; CDR2 reads SQIVND (reference sequence). CDR3 DNA sequence: TGTGCCAGTAGTATGGGAAATTTAGCGATCAATGAGCAGTTCTTC. Residues: CASSMGNLAINEQFF.

This chain joins TRBV7-3 and TRBJ2-2; 8 bases align to TRBD2. Germline values: CDR1 SGHTA, CDR2 FQGTGA. Trimming cost V 1 base and J 0 bases; bases outside gene matches: 4. This CDR3 is built from 17 residues. As DNA, the CDR3 is TGTGCCAGCAGCTTAAGGAGCGGGGGCTCGAACACCGGGGAGCTGTTTTTT. Its translation is CASSLRSGGSNTGELFF.

This clone was observed a few times. This chain joins TRBV27 and TRBJ1-5; unclear D gene. Germline V gives CDR1 MNHEY, CDR2 SMNVEV (reference sequence). Between the trimmed V and J ends, which lost 5 bases and 5 bases, there was a span of 13 bases. CDR3 length equals 14 residues. The CDR3 here is CASSLQMAHQPQHF. In DNA, the CDR3 is TGTGCCAGCAGTCTTCAGATGGCCCATCAGCCCCAGCATTTT.

The J gene is TRBJ2-3, the V gene TRBV2; TRBD2 aligns across 10 bases. With V trimmed by 7 bases and J by 4 bases, 11 bases remained unmatched. The CDR3 length is 16 residues. CDR1 is SNHLY and CDR2 is FYNNEI in the germline V gene. CDR3 residues: CASTDLAGVGADTQYF. In DNA form, the CDR3 reads TGTGCCAGCACTGACCTAGCGGGAGTAGGTGCAGATACGCAGTATTTT.

The gene calls are TRBV3-1 (or the pseudogene TRBV3-2) and TRBJ2-3; 8 bases match TRBD2. CDR3 size: 15 residues. Germline CDR1 reads LGHDT; CDR2 reads YNNKEL (reference sequence). Trimming took 0 bases from V and 3 from J; bases not matched to a gene: 2. The CDR3 DNA reads TGTGCCAGCAGCCAAGACGGCGGGGGGACAGATACGCAGTATTTT. This encodes CASSQDGGGTDTQYF.

This chain links TRBV9 with TRBJ2-7; 7 bases agree with TRBD2. The trim removed 4 bases at V and 3 bases at J, leaving 7 bases unmatched. CDR1 and CDR2 from the germline V gene are SGDLS and YYNGEE. The CDR3 length is 14 residues. The CDR3 protein is CASSPRDYLYEQYF. The DNA for the CDR3 is TGTGCCAGCAGCCCCCGGGACTACCTCTACGAGCAGTACTTC.

This chain joins TRBV3-1 (or the pseudogene TRBV3-2) and TRBJ2-5; 7 nucleotides agree with TRBD1. The ends lost 4 bases at V and 0 bases at J; junction bases unmatched: 8. The CDR3 is 16 residues long. Per germline, CDR1 LGHDT and CDR2 YNNKEL (reference sequence). The CDR3 bases are TGTGCCAGCAGCCTTCCGGACAGGCCATACCAAGAGACCCAGTACTTC. Encoded protein: CASSLPDRPYQETQYF.

The chain uses TRBV27 and TRBJ2-3; a weak D match, TRBD2 (6 bases). This CDR3 comprises 15 residues. CDR1 is MNHEY and CDR2 is SMNVEV in the germline V gene (reference sequence). V was trimmed by 2 bases and J by 2 bases, leaving 11 bases between them. Here the CDR3 reads CASSLGGGDTDTQYF. The CDR3 DNA sequence: TGTGCCAGCAGTTTAGGTGGAGGGGACACAGATACGCAGTATTTT.

Only a few counts were recorded for this clone. The V and J genes are TRBV2 and TRBJ1-1, with D perhaps TRBD1 (5 bases). This CDR3 spans 18 amino acids. Germline values: CDR1 SNHLY, CDR2 FYNNEI. V lost 6 bases, J lost 12 bases, and 35 bases lay in between. The chain's CDR3 is CASSDRTGAEFLRVESFF. In DNA form, the CDR3 reads TGTGCCAGCAGCGATAGAACAGGAGCAGAATTCTTAAGGGTGGAGTCTTTCTTT.

The chain employs TRBV5-6 and TRBJ2-1, with TRBD2 identical over 9 bases. Trimming cost V 5 bases and J 9 bases; bases outside gene matches: 9. The CDR3 contains 14 residues. Germline values: CDR1 SGHDT, CDR2 YYEEEE. The chain's CDR3 is CASRYGLAPGEQFF. DNA of the CDR3: TGTGCCAGCAGATACGGACTAGCGCCAGGTGAGCAGTTCTTC.

The V gene is TRBV7-9, the J gene TRBJ1-6; 12 bases line up with TRBD1. The CDR3 has 16 amino acids. The germline V gene has CDR1 SEHNR and CDR2 FQNEAQ (reference sequence). V shed 5 bases, J shed 6 bases, and the junction held 5 bases outside the gene matches. The CDR3 sequence is CASSLGTGGGNSPLHF. The CDR3 DNA reads TGTGCCAGCAGCCTCGGGACAGGGGGCGGTAATTCACCCCTCCACTTT.

This clone was seen only a few times. The chain has TRBV5-6 and TRBJ1-3, with D possibly matching TRBD1 (5 bases). The CDR3 length is 16 residues. With 0 bases removed from V and 3 bases from J, the gap between germline ends came to 13 bases. Germline-derived CDR1 and CDR2 are SGHDT and YYEEEE. The CDR3 region is CASSLGPGLFGNTIYF. As DNA, the CDR3 is TGTGCCAGCAGCTTGGGGCCAGGGCTCTTTGGAAACACCATATATTTT.

The rearrangement links TRBV19 to TRBJ1-1; D gene ambiguous. In germline, CDR1 is LNHDA, CDR2 SQIVND (reference sequence). The CDR3 has 16 amino acids. V dropped 0 bases and J dropped 4 bases, with 15 bases sitting between them. CDR3 protein: CASSIDIEGIGTEAFF. The CDR3 DNA reads TGTGCCAGTAGTATAGATATCGAGGGAATCGGCACTGAAGCTTTCTTT.

The V gene is TRBV4-2, the J gene TRBJ1-5; D uncertain. V was clipped by 4 bases and J by 8 bases, with 12 bases between them. The germline gives CDR1 LGHNA, CDR2 YNFKEQ. The CDR3 contains 13 residues. The CDR3 loop is CASSRSEEEPQHF. In nucleotides, the CDR3 is TGTGCCAGCAGCCGGTCGGAGGAGGAGCCCCAGCATTTT.

The V call is TRBV27, the J call TRBJ1-4, with 8 bases matching TRBD1. Per germline, CDR1 MNHEY and CDR2 SMNVEV (reference sequence). V gave up 6 bases and J gave up 5 bases; unmatched junction bases: 5. The CDR3 totals 14 residues. The CDR3 coding sequence is TGTGCCAGCAGCTCCAGACAGGGGAATGAAAAACTGTTTTTT. It codes for CASSSRQGNEKLFF.

This chain links TRBV9 with TRBJ2-1; 9 bases are a match to TRBD2. V lost 5 bases and J lost 3; bases outside the gene matches: 6. Per germline, CDR1 SGDLS and CDR2 YYNGEE. This CDR3 has 15 residues. CDR3 sequence reads: CASSLSGGHYNEQFF. CDR3 nucleotide sequence: TGTGCCAGCAGTCTTAGCGGGGGTCACTACAATGAGCAGTTCTTC.

There are a few counts of this clone. The gene calls are TRBV5-6 and TRBJ1-1, with TRBD1 matching over 7 bases. Looked up from germline, CDR1 is SGHDT and CDR2 is YYEEEE. This CDR3 has 13 residues. With 4 bases clipped from V and 11 bases from J, the junction kept 11 bases outside the gene matches. CDR3 DNA: TGTGCCAGCAGCCGCCCTACAGGGGAAAGGGCTTTCTTT. Amino acids: CASSRPTGERAFF.

J is TRBJ2-1 and V is TRBV5-4; 8 nucleotides align to TRBD2. Germline CDR1 reads SGHNT; CDR2 reads YYREEE (reference sequence). J was trimmed by 6 bases and V by 0 bases; bases with no gene match: 8. CDR3 size: 16 residues. CDR3 nucleotides: TGTGCCAGCAGCTTGGAGGGCGGGAGGTCCCTCAATGAGCAGTTCTTC. Translation: CASSLEGGRSLNEQFF. The whole variable domain, filled in from reference TRBV5-4 and TRBJ2-1, reads ETGVTQSPTHLIKTRGQQVTLRCSSQSGHNTVSWYQQALGQGPQFIFQYYREEENGRGNFPPRFSGLQFPNYSSELNVNALELDDSALYLCASSLEGGRSLNEQFFGPGTRLTVL.

The chain carries TRBV28 and TRBJ1-3, with TRBD1 as a possible D gene (6 bases). V gave up 6 bases and J gave up 4 bases, with 13 bases separating them. CDR1 MDHEN and CDR2 SYDVKM come from the germline V gene. The CDR3 loop spans 14 amino acids. In DNA form, the CDR3 reads TGTGCCAGCAGGCCCGGACAGCCCGGAAACACCATATATTTT. It codes for CASRPGQPGNTIYF.

The V gene is TRBV5-1, the J gene TRBJ2-3; D gene uncertain. The CDR3 runs 14 residues. With 5 bases removed from V and 0 bases from J, the gap between germline ends came to 10 bases. Per germline, CDR1 SGHRS and CDR2 YFSETQ. The CDR3 loop is CASSSDTSTDTQYF. CDR3 coding DNA: TGCGCCAGCAGTTCAGACACTAGCACAGATACGCAGTATTTT.

This chain connects TRBV7-2 to TRBJ1-1; TRBD1 is a possible D gene (6 bases). V was cut by 4 bases and J by 3 bases, with 9 bases left in between. In germline, CDR1 is SGHTA, CDR2 FQGNSA. The CDR3 loop spans 13 amino acids. The CDR3 loop reads CASSSDRYTEAFF. The CDR3 coding sequence is TGTGCCAGCAGCTCAGACAGGTACACTGAAGCTTTCTTT.

This chain links TRBV5-6 with TRBJ1-4, with 8 positions matching TRBD1. CDR1 is SGHDT, CDR2 YYEEEE, per germline. The ends lost 4 bases at V and 7 bases at J; junction bases unmatched: 9. This CDR3 spans 15 amino acids. DNA of the CDR3: TGTGCCAGCAGCGGGATGCAGGGGGCCGCTGAAAAACTGTTTTTT. This encodes CASSGMQGAAEKLFF.

V usage is TRBV29-1 and J usage is TRBJ2-5; maybe TRBD2 (6 bases). Germline V gives CDR1 SQVTM, CDR2 ANQGSEA. V gave up 6 bases and J gave up 5 bases, with 16 bases separating them. This CDR3 is 13 amino acids long. This CDR3 is CSVELGGGETQYF. CDR3 nucleotide sequence: TGCAGCGTCGAACTAGGAGGAGGGGAGACCCAGTACTTC.

The CDR3 DNA is TGTGCCAGTAGTGGAACCCGACAGGGTCCAGATACGCAGTATTTT. It translates to CASSGTRQGPDTQYF. V and J are TRBV19 and TRBJ2-3, with TRBD1 identical over 7 bases. Germline CDR1 is LNHDA and CDR2 is SQIVND (reference sequence). The CDR3 is 15 residues long. V shed 5 bases and J 4 bases; nucleotides not matched to a gene: 9.

This clone has a single count. This chain links TRBV5-1 with TRBJ1-2; possible D gene TRBD1, 6 bases. The V end was cut by 0 bases, the J end by 8 bases, with 38 bases between. The germline gives CDR1 SGHRS, CDR2 YFSETQ. The CDR3 is made up of 22 amino acids. This CDR3 is CASSLVLGGQPRLVVSGYGYTF. CDR3 DNA: TGCGCCAGCAGCTTGGTCCTGGGTGGACAGCCCAGACTGGTCGTATCGGGATACGGCTACACCTTC.